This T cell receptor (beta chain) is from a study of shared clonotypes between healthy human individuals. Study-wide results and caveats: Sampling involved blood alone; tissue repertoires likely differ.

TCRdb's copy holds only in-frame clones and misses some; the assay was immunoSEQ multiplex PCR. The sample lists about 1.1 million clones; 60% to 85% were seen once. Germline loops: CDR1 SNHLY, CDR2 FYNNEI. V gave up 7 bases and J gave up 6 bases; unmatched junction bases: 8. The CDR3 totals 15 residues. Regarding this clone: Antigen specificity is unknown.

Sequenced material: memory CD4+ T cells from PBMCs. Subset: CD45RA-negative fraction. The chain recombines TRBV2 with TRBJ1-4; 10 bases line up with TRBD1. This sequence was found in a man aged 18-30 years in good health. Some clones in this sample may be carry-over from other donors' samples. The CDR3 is CASKNPTGGDEKLFF. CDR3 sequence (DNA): TGTGCCAGCAAAAACCCGACAGGGGGCGATGAAAAACTGTTTTTT.